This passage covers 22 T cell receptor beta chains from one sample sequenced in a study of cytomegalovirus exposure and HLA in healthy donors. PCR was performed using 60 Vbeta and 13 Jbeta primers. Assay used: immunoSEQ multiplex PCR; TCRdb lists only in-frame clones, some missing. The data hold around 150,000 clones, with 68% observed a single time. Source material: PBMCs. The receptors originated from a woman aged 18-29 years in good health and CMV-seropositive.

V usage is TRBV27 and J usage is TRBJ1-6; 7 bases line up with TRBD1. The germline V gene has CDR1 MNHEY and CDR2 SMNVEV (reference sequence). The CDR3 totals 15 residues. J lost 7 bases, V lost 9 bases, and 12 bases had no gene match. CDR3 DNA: TGTGCCAGTAGGAAGCCCGGGACAGAGAATTCACCCCTCCACTTT. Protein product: CASRKPGTENSPLHF.

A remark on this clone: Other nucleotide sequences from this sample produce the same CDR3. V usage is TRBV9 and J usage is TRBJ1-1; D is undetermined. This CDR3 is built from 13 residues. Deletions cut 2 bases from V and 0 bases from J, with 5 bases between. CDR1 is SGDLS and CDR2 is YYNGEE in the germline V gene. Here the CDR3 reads CASSVQMNTEAFF. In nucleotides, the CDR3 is TGTGCCAGCAGCGTTCAGATGAACACTGAAGCTTTCTTT.

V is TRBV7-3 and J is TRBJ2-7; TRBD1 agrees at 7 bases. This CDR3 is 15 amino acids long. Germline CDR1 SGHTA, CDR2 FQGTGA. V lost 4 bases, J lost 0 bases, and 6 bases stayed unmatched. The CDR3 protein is CASSSLTGSSYEQYF. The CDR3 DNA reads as TGTGCCAGCAGCTCCTTGACAGGGAGCTCCTACGAGCAGTACTTC.

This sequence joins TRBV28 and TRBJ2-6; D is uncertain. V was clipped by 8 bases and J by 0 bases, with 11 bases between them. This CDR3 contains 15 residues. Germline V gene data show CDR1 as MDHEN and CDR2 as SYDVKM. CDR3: CASGPRNSGANVLTF. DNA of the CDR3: TGTGCCAGCGGGCCTCGGAACTCTGGGGCCAACGTCCTGACTTTC.

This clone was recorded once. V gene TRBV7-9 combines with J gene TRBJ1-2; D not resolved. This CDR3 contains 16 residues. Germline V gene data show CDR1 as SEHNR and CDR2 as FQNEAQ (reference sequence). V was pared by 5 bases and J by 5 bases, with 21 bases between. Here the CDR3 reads CASSRLASPASYGYTF. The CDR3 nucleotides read TGTGCCAGCAGCCGTCTAGCGAGTCCCGCGTCTTATGGCTACACCTTC.

The CDR3 region has the DNA TGTGCCACCAGCAGCCCCCAGGGTTGGGACACTGAAGCTTTCTTT. Its protein is CATSSPQGWDTEAFF. This chain joins TRBV15 and TRBJ1-1; TRBD1 might be the D (5 bases). Deletions cut 3 bases from V and 3 bases from J, with 14 bases between. The CDR3 covers 15 residues. Per germline, CDR1 LNHNV and CDR2 YYDKDF (reference sequence).

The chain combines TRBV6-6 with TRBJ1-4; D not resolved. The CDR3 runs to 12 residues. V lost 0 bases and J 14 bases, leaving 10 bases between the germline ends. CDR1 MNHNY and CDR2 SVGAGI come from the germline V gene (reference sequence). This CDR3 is CASSYSAVVLFF. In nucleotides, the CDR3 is TGTGCCAGCAGTTACTCGGCGGTAGTCCTGTTTTTT.

The CDR3 DNA is TGTGCCAGCAGTACAGGGGGAACGGACGAGCAGTACTTC. It codes for CASSTGGTDEQYF. The chain recombines TRBV6-5 with TRBJ2-5, with TRBD1 matching 8 bases. The last part of the DNA fits TRBJ2-7 better; the J call may be wrong. This CDR3 contains 13 residues. Germline V CDR1 and CDR2: MNHEY, SVGAGI.

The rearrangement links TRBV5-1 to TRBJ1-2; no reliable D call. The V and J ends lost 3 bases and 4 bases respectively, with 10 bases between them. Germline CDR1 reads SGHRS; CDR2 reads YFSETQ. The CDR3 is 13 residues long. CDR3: CASSSTRSYGYTF. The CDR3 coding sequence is TGCGCCAGCAGCTCAACACGATCCTATGGCTACACCTTC.

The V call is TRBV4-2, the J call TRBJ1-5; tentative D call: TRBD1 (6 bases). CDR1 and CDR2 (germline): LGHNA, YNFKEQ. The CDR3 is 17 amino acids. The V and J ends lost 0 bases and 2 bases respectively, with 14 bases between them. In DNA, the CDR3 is TGTGCCAGCAGCCAAGACTACAGGGTTCGGGGCAATCAGCCCCAGCATTTT. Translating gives CASSQDYRVRGNQPQHF.

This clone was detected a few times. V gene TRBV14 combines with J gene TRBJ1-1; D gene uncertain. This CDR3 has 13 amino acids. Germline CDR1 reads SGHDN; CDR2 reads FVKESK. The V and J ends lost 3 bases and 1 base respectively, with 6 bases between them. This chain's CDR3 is CASSQVRNTEAFF. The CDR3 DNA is TGTGCCAGCAGCCAGGTGCGGAACACTGAAGCTTTCTTT.

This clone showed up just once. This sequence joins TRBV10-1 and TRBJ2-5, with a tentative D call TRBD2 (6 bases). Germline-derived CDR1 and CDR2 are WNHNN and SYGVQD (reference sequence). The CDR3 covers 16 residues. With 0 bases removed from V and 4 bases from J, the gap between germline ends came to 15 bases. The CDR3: CASSESQSPGLETQYF. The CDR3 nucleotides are TGCGCCAGCAGTGAGTCGCAATCCCCGGGACTAGAGACCCAGTACTTC.

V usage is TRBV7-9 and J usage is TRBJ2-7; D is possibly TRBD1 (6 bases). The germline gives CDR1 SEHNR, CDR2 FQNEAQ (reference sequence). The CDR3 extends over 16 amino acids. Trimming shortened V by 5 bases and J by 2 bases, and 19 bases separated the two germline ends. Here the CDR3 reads CASSPVTGRGTYEQYF. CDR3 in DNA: TGTGCCAGCAGCCCCGTAACGGGCAGGGGCACCTACGAGCAGTACTTC.

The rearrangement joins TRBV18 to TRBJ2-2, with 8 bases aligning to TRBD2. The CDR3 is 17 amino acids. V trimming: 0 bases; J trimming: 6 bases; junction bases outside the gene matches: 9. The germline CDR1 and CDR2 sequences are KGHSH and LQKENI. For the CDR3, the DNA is TGTGCCAGCTCACCACCGTGGGGTGAGACTAGCGCCGGGGAGCTGTTTTTT. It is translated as CASSPPWGETSAGELFF.

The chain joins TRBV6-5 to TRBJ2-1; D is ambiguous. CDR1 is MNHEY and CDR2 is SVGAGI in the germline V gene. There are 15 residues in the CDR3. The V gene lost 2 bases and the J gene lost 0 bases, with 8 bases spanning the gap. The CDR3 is CASSYSSPSYNEQFF. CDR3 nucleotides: TGTGCCAGCAGTTACAGTAGTCCCTCCTACAATGAGCAGTTCTTC.

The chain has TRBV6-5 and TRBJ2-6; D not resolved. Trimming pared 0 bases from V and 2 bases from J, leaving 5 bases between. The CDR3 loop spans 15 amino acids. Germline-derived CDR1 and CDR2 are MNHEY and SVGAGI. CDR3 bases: TGTGCCAGCAGTTACTCCCGTGCTGGGGCCAACGTCCTGACTTTC. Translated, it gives CASSYSRAGANVLTF.

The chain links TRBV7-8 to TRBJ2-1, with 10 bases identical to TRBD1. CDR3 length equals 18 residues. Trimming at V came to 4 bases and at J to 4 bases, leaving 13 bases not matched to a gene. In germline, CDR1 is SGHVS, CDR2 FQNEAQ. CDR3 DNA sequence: TGTGCCAGCAGCTCCCTGGCCGGGGGACAGGGGACGTACAATGAGCAGTTCTTC. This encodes CASSSLAGGQGTYNEQFF.

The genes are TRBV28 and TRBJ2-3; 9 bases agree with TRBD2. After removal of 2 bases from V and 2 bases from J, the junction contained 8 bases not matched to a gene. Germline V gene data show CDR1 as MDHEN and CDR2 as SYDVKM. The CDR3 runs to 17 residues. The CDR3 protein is CASSLAGGSDFTDTQYF. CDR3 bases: TGTGCCAGCAGTTTAGCGGGAGGGTCCGATTTCACAGATACGCAGTATTTT.

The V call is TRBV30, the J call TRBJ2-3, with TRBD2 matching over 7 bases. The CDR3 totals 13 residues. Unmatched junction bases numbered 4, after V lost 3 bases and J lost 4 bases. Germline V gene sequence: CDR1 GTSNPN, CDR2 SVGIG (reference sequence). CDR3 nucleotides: TGTGCCTGGAGGGCGGGAGCCCCAGATACGCAGTATTTT. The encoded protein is CAWRAGAPDTQYF.

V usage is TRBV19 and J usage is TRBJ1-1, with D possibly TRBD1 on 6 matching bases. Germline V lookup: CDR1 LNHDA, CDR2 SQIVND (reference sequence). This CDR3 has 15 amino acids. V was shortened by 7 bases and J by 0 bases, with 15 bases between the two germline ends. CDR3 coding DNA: TGTGCCAGTAAGCAGGGGTCCCCTATGAACACTGAAGCTTTCTTT. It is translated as CASKQGSPMNTEAFF. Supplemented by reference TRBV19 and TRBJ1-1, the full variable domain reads DGGITQSPKYLFRKEGQNVTLSCEQNLNHDAMYWYRQDPGQGLRLIYYSQIVNDFQKGDIAEGYSVSREKKESFPLTVTSAQKNPTAFYLCASKQGSPMNTEAFFGQGTRLTVV.

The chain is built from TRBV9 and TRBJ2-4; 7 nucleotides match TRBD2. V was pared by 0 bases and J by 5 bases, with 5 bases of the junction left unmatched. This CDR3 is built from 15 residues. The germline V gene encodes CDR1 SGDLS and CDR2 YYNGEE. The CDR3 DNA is TGTGCCAGCAGCGTAGGTAGCCTAGCGGAAAACATTCAGTACTTC. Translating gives CASSVGSLAENIQYF.

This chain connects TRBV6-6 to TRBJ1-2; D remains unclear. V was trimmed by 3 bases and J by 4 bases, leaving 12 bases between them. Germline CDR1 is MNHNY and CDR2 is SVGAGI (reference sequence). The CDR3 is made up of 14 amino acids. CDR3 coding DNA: TGTGCCAGCAGTTATCTAGAGTTCCTCTATGGCTACACCTTC. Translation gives CASSYLEFLYGYTF.